Below, one TCR beta chain is given with its context. The sample is drawn from a study of blood T cell repertoires in COVID-19. Study-level background: Sites in the United States, Italy and Spain provided acute and convalescent COVID-19 samples. T cells, B-cell-depleted T cells, or PBMCs supplied cDNA or gDNA.

The CDR3 is made up of 16 amino acids. V lost 5 bases, J lost 0 bases, and 14 bases lay in between. Looked up from germline, CDR1 is LNHDA and CDR2 is SQIVND (reference sequence). Original handling: Nucleated cell counts were estimated from reference gene primer amplification. Profiling relied on immunoSEQ multiplex PCR, and the TCRdb table lists in-frame clones only, not all of them. The DNA gave D and trimming, while V, J and clone size come from that table. The sample comprises under 200,000 clones, about 80% of which are singletons, and roughly 10% rests with the top ten. The chain links TRBV19 to TRBJ2-1; tentative D call: TRBD2 (5 bases). Sequencing was performed on peripheral blood. This sequence was found in a man aged 65 to 79 with active or convalescent COVID-19. The CDR3 is CASSGLDASSYNEQFF. The CDR3 DNA is TGTGCCAGTAGTGGACTGGACGCAAGCTCCTACAATGAGCAGTTCTTC.